This passage covers 8 T cell receptor beta chains from one sample sequenced in a study of early T cells in non-severe SARS-CoV-2 infection. MiXCR, run by TCRdb on the 5' RACE reads, gives a single entry per CDR3 protein. The sample holds around 61,000 distinct CDR3 sequences; 9.5% to 14% are singletons and the top ten take more than 1.5%. Sequencing was done on a sample of whole blood. These receptors all stem from an adult who was a healthcare worker with PCR-confirmed SARS-CoV-2 infection or an uninfected control (not recorded which).

This clonotype has more than one count but fewer than ten. The chain has TRBV10-3 and TRBJ2-6; TRBD1 aligns across 12 bases. CDR1 is ENHRY, CDR2 SYGVKD, per germline. There are 17 residues in the CDR3. With 4 bases clipped from V and 4 bases from J, the junction kept 5 bases outside the gene matches. This chain's CDR3 is CAISVGQGAEGANVLTF. In nucleotides, the CDR3 is TGTGCCATCAGTGTGGGACAGGGGGCAGAAGGGGCCAACGTCCTGACTTTC.

This clonotype was picked up many times. This chain links TRBV5-1 with TRBJ2-7; possible D gene TRBD1, 5 bases. Germline CDR1 SGHRS, CDR2 YFSETQ. The CDR3 is made up of 17 amino acids. V lost 0 bases to trimming and J lost 5 bases, with 21 bases between them. The CDR3 protein is CASSLGLQAYRLNEQYF. CDR3 coding DNA: TGCGCCAGCAGCTTGGGTCTACAGGCCTACAGGCTGAACGAGCAGTACTTC.

V is TRBV4-3 and J is TRBJ2-3; tentative D call: TRBD2 (5 bases). CDR1 is LGHNA, CDR2 YSLEER, per germline. Deletions cut 0 bases from V and 4 bases from J, with 17 bases between. This CDR3 is built from 17 residues. In nucleotides, the CDR3 is TGCGCCAGCAGCCAAGATCCCGCGGGTCAACTGGCAGATACGCAGTATTTT. Translating gives CASSQDPAGQLADTQYF.

The rearrangement joins TRBV11-2 to TRBJ2-5, with D uncertain. V lost 0 bases to trimming and J lost 4 bases, with 12 bases between them. CDR1 and CDR2 from the germline V gene are SGHAT and FQNNGV. The CDR3 extends over 15 amino acids. CDR3 in DNA: TGTGCCAGCAGCTTAGAATATCGAGAAGGAGAGACCCAGTACTTC. Translation gives CASSLEYREGETQYF. The entire variable domain, with the rest obtained from reference TRBV11-2 and TRBJ2-5, is as follows: EAGVAQSPRYKIIEKRQSVAFWCNPISGHATLYWYQQILGQGPKLLIQFQNNGVVDDSQLPKDRFSAERLKGVDSTLKIQPAKLEDSAVYLCASSLEYREGETQYFGPGTRLLVL.

This clonotype occurred many times. The chain carries TRBV3-1 and TRBJ1-6; D unresolved. The germline V gene encodes CDR1 LGHDT and CDR2 YNNKEL (reference sequence). This CDR3 is built from 14 residues. V was shortened by 0 bases and J by 7 bases, with 7 bases between the two germline ends. CDR3 DNA sequence: TGTGCCAGCAGCCAAGATCGCGGGAATTCACCCCTCCACTTT. It codes for CASSQDRGNSPLHF. Full variable domain (remainder filled in from reference TRBV3-1 and TRBJ1-6): DTAVSQTPKYLVTQMGNDKSIKCEQNLGHDTMYWYKQDSKKFLKIMFSYNNKELIINETVPNRFSPKSPDKAHLNLHINSLELGDSAVYFCASSQDRGNSPLHFGNGTRLTVT.

The chain recombines TRBV7-8 with TRBJ1-1; a weak D match, TRBD1 (6 bases). The germline V gene has CDR1 SGHVS and CDR2 FQNEAQ. Trimming took off 2 bases at V and 2 bases at J, with 18 bases between the two ends. CDR3 length equals 17 residues. Here the CDR3 DNA reads TGTGCCAGCAGCTTAAACCTACTTCGGACAGATAACACTGAAGCTTTCTTT. Protein: CASSLNLLRTDNTEAFF. Full variable domain (outside the CDR3, taken from reference TRBV7-8 and TRBJ1-1): GAGVSQSPRYKVAKRGQDVALRCDPISGHVSLFWYQQALGQGPEFLTYFQNEAQLDKSGLPSDRFFAERPEGSVSTLKIQRTQQEDSAVYLCASSLNLLRTDNTEAFFGQGTRLTVV.

This clonotype has at least ten counts. This chain links TRBV30 with TRBJ2-5; possibly TRBD1 for D (5 bases). The ends were cut back, 4 bases at V and 4 bases at J, with 13 bases in the middle. CDR1 is GTSNPN and CDR2 is SVGIG in the germline V gene (reference sequence). The CDR3 spans 13 residues. CDR3 DNA: TGTGCCTGGACTAACCCAGGGATAGAGACCCAGTACTTC. Amino acid sequence: CAWTNPGIETQYF.

This clonotype was counted many times. This chain uses TRBV6-5 with TRBJ2-3; D may be TRBD2 (5 bases). Germline V gene data show CDR1 as MNHEY and CDR2 as SVGAGI. CDR3 size: 16 residues. Trimming shortened V by 0 bases and J by 0 bases, and 10 bases separated the two germline ends. The CDR3: CASSYSRGLSTDTQYF. Written as DNA, the CDR3 is TGTGCCAGCAGTTACTCTCGTGGACTTAGCACAGATACGCAGTATTTT.